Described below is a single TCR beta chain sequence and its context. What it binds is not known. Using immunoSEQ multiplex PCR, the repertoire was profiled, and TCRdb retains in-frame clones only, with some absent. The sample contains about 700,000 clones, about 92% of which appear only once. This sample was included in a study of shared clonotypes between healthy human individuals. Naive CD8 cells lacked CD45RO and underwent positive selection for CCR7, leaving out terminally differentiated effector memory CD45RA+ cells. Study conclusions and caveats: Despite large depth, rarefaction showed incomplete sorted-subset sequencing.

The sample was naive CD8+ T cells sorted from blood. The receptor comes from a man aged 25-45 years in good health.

CDR3 sequence (DNA): TGTGCCAGCAGCACCGACAGCGCCGGAGCTTTCTTT. Protein product: CASSTDSAGAFF. The chain employs TRBV7-9 and TRBJ1-1; possible D gene TRBD1, 5 bases. There are 12 residues in the CDR3. V was pared by 5 bases and J by 10 bases, with 14 bases between. The germline gives CDR1 SEHNR, CDR2 FQNEAQ (reference sequence).